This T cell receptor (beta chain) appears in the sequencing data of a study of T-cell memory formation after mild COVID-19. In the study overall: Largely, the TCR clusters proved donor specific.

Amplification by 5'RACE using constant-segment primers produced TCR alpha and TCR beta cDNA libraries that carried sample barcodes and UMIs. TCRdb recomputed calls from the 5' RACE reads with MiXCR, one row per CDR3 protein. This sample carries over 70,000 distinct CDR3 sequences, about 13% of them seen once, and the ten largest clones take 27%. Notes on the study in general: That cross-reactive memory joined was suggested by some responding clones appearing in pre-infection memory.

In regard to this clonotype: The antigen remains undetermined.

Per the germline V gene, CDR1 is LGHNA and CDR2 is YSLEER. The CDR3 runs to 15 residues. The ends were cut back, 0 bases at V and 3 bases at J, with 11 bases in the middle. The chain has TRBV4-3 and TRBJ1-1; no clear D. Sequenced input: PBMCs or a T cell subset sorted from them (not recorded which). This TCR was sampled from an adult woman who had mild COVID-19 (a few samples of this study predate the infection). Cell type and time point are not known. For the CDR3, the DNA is TGCGCCAGCAGCCAAGAATCCAACAGTCACACTGAAGCTTTCTTT. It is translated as CASSQESNSHTEAFF.